This TCR beta chain stems from a study of T cell changes during pregnancy in multiple sclerosis. This clone was detected only a few times. This CDR3 region has 14 residues. V was shortened by 6 bases and J by 3 bases, with 14 bases between the two germline ends. In germline, CDR1 is LNHDA, CDR2 SQIVND (reference sequence). The repertoire was sequenced with immunoSEQ multiplex PCR; TCRdb's copy has only in-frame clones and lacks some. The repertoire holds tens of thousands of clones, with 80% to 95% as singletons. The sequenced sample was CD8+ T cells from peripheral blood mononuclear cells, obtained before pregnancy. V and J are TRBV19 and TRBJ1-1, with D maybe TRBD1 (5 bases). The TCR originated in a female donor with multiple sclerosis, enrolled in a pregnancy study. The CDR3 loop reads CASSAFQGYTEAFF. CDR3 nucleotides: TGTGCCAGTAGCGCATTTCAGGGTTACACTGAAGCTTTCTTT.